Below are 27 T cell receptor beta chains sequenced from a single sample in a study of technical replicates of blood from a few donors. The protocol was immunoSEQ multiplex PCR, while the TCRdb copy is restricted to in-frame clones and leaves out a portion. Found here are about 80,000 clones, 75% to 95% of them singletons; the top ten hold about 0.4%. The sequenced sample was T cells isolated from PBMCs. These receptors were collected from a human donor in good health.

The genes are TRBV7-2 and TRBJ2-5, with 7 bases matching TRBD2. This CDR3 is built from 13 residues. J lost 4 bases, V lost 4 bases, and 3 bases had no gene match. The germline gives CDR1 SGHTA, CDR2 FQGNSA. CDR3 residues: CASSWGGRETQYF. CDR3 sequence (DNA): TGTGCCAGCAGCTGGGGCGGGAGAGAGACCCAGTACTTC.

The chain has TRBV13 and TRBJ1-1; the match to TRBD1 covers 7 bases. The CDR3 extends over 17 amino acids. Germline assignment: CDR1 PRHDT and CDR2 FYEKMQ (reference sequence). Losses at the gene ends were 5 bases for V and 4 bases for J; bases not matched to a gene: 16. The CDR3 nucleotides are TGTGCCAGCAGCCCTGCTGGGGCAGGGGGAATGACCACTGAAGCTTTCTTT. Protein sequence: CASSPAGAGGMTTEAFF.

The chain links TRBV7-3 to TRBJ2-1; D is possibly TRBD2 (5 bases). V lost 3 bases and J lost 6, with 15 bases in between. The CDR3 loop spans 15 amino acids. From germline, CDR1 is SGHTA and CDR2 FQGTGA. This chain's CDR3 is CASSLSAGPPNEQFF. DNA of the CDR3: TGTGCCAGCAGCTTGTCGGCGGGTCCTCCCAATGAGCAGTTCTTC.

The chain uses TRBV27 and TRBJ2-3, with 9 bases identical to TRBD1. There are 12 residues in the CDR3. Germline loops: CDR1 MNHEY, CDR2 SMNVEV (reference sequence). J gave up 10 bases and V 6 bases, and 5 bases lay outside the gene matches. The CDR3 sequence is CASSLGTGPQYF. Written as DNA, the CDR3 is TGTGCCAGCAGCCTCGGGACAGGGCCGCAGTATTTT.

This clone was observed once. This chain joins TRBV10-3 and TRBJ1-4, with unresolved D. Between the trimmed V and J ends, which lost 2 bases and 8 bases, there was a span of 15 bases. Germline V gene lookup returns CDR1 ENHRY and CDR2 SYGVKD. This CDR3 is 15 amino acids long. CDR3 sequence reads: CAISEREGRKEKLFF. DNA for the CDR3: TGTGCCATCAGTGAGAGGGAGGGAAGAAAAGAAAAACTGTTTTTT.

This chain uses TRBV5-4 with TRBJ2-1; D not certain. From germline, CDR1 is SGHNT and CDR2 YYREEE (reference sequence). The V and J ends lost 3 bases and 6 bases respectively, with 4 bases between them. The CDR3 has 11 residues. The CDR3 spells CASSSSNEQFF. CDR3 DNA: TGTGCCAGCAGCTCTAGCAATGAGCAGTTCTTC.

V gene TRBV7-3 combines with J gene TRBJ2-6; 7 bases map to TRBD1. CDR1 SGHTA and CDR2 FQGTGA come from the germline V gene. Germline trimming cut 5 bases from V and 0 bases from J; bases unmatched to any gene: 13. The CDR3 totals 19 residues. In DNA form, the CDR3 reads TGTGCCAGCAGCCGGGACAGTGCAATGACCCCCTCTGGGGCCAACGTCCTGACTTTC. It yields the protein CASSRDSAMTPSGANVLTF. Full variable domain (remainder filled in from reference TRBV7-3 and TRBJ2-6): GAGVSQTPSNKVTEKGKYVELRCDPISGHTALYWYRQSLGQGPEFLIYFQGTGAADDSGLPNDRFFAVRPEGSVSTLKIQRTERGDSAVYLCASSRDSAMTPSGANVLTFGAGSRLTVL.

This chain's CDR3 is CASSPAGSEAFF. The CDR3 DNA is TGTGCCAGCAGTCCAGCAGGATCCGAAGCTTTCTTT. The J gene is TRBJ1-1, the V gene TRBV6-5; D gene unclear. The germline gives CDR1 MNHEY, CDR2 SVGAGI. Trimming pared 5 bases from V and 8 bases from J, leaving 12 bases between. CDR3 length: 12 residues.

The CDR3 is CASSFQRGTQETQYF. In DNA, the CDR3 is TGTGCCAGCAGTTTCCAGCGGGGGACTCAAGAGACCCAGTACTTC. This rearrangement joins TRBV27 to TRBJ2-5, with TRBD2 matching over 8 bases. CDR3 length: 15 amino acids. J was trimmed by 2 bases and V by 3 bases; bases with no gene match: 5. CDR1 and CDR2 (germline): MNHEY, SMNVEV (reference sequence).

This CDR3 is CASSPTARRGTDTQYF. The CDR3 coding sequence is TGTGCCAGCAGCCCGACGGCCCGGAGGGGCACAGATACGCAGTATTTT. V usage is TRBV11-3 and J usage is TRBJ2-3, with a possible D match to TRBD2 (6 bases). Trimming left V 5 bases short and J 1 base short, with 16 bases between. The CDR3 runs 16 residues. Germline values: CDR1 SGHNT, CDR2 YENEEA.

The genes are TRBV5-1 and TRBJ2-3; 8 bases agree with TRBD1. There are 13 residues in the CDR3. Germline trimming cut 8 bases from V and 4 bases from J; bases unmatched to any gene: 6. Germline V gene sequence: CDR1 SGHRS, CDR2 YFSETQ. The CDR3 nucleotides read TGCGCCAGTTGGACAGGGTTGTCAGATACGCAGTATTTT. This translates into CASWTGLSDTQYF.

The rearrangement uses TRBV5-1 and TRBJ2-5; the match to TRBD1 covers 7 bases. Per germline, CDR1 SGHRS and CDR2 YFSETQ. V trimming: 4 bases; J trimming: 3 bases; junction bases outside the gene matches: 9. This CDR3 spans 15 amino acids. CDR3 sequence: CASSLTTGTEETQYF. Written as DNA, the CDR3 is TGCGCCAGCAGCCTCACGACAGGGACCGAAGAGACCCAGTACTTC.

The genes are TRBV19 and TRBJ2-7, with 7 positions matching TRBD1. The CDR3 consists of 12 residues. Unmatched junction bases numbered 7, after V lost 11 bases and J lost 3 bases. From germline, CDR1 is LNHDA and CDR2 SQIVND (reference sequence). Here the CDR3 DNA reads TGTGCCTCAGGGGACAGCTACTACGAGCAGTACTTC. Its translation: CASGDSYYEQYF.

J is TRBJ2-7 and V is TRBV11-3, with TRBD1 identical over 7 bases. Germline CDR1 reads SGHNT; CDR2 reads YENEEA. Trimming took 2 bases from V and 3 from J; bases not matched to a gene: 7. The CDR3 extends over 15 amino acids. CDR3: CASSLFGTEFYEQYF. The CDR3 DNA reads as TGTGCCAGCAGCTTATTCGGGACAGAATTCTACGAGCAGTACTTC.

V usage is TRBV7-3 and J usage is TRBJ1-5; no reliable D call. The V end was cut by 4 bases, the J end by 5 bases, with 9 bases between. This CDR3 region has 13 residues. Germline lookup yields CDR1 SGHTA and CDR2 FQGTGA. The CDR3: CASSSWRDQPQHF. The CDR3 bases are TGTGCCAGCAGCTCGTGGCGGGATCAGCCCCAGCATTTT.

V and J are TRBV4-1 and TRBJ2-5; 14 bases line up with TRBD2. The length of the CDR3 is 18 residues. CDR1 MGHRA and CDR2 YSYEKL come from the germline V gene. V gave up 3 bases and J gave up 5 bases; unmatched junction bases: 11. The CDR3 DNA reads as TGCGCCAGCAGCCAGGGGGGACTAGCGGGAGATAGTTGGGAGACCCAGTACTTC. This translates into CASSQGGLAGDSWETQYF.

The chain has TRBV6-6 and TRBJ2-1; 13 positions agree with TRBD2. J gave up 8 bases and V 6 bases, and 7 bases lay outside the gene matches. The CDR3 covers 15 residues. Germline V CDR1 and CDR2: MNHNY, SVGAGI (reference sequence). The CDR3 coding sequence is TGTGCCAGCAGCCGGACTAGCGGGAGTTCCCATGAGCAGTTCTTC. Its protein product is CASSRTSGSSHEQFF.

In this sample, this clone turned up a few times. J is TRBJ2-7 and V is TRBV19; 9 nucleotides agree with TRBD1. The CDR3 covers 13 residues. The J segment lost 5 bases and the V segment lost 6 bases, leaving 5 bases of the junction unmatched. Per germline, CDR1 LNHDA and CDR2 SQIVND (reference sequence). The CDR3: CASRKQGAHEQYF. CDR3 DNA: TGTGCCAGTAGGAAACAGGGGGCCCACGAGCAGTACTTC.

This chain connects TRBV15 to TRBJ2-1; tentative D call: TRBD2 (5 bases). Trimming pared 3 bases from V and 3 bases from J, leaving 12 bases between. The CDR3 has 15 residues. Germline V CDR1 and CDR2: LNHNV, YYDKDF (reference sequence). CDR3 residues: CATSRLSGNYNEQFF. DNA for the CDR3: TGTGCCACCAGCAGGCTAAGCGGAAACTACAATGAGCAGTTCTTC. The full variable domain, completed using reference TRBV15 and TRBJ2-1, is DAMVIQNPRYQVTQFGKPVTLSCSQTLNHNVMYWYQQKSSQAPKLLFHYYDKDFNNEADTPDNFQSRRPNTSFCFLDIRSPGLGDTAMYLCATSRLSGNYNEQFFGPGTRLTVL.

The rearrangement joins TRBV6-5 to TRBJ1-5; tentative D call: TRBD1 (6 bases). V lost 3 bases and J 3 bases, leaving 9 bases between the germline ends. Germline V lookup: CDR1 MNHEY, CDR2 SVGAGI. This CDR3 contains 14 residues. The CDR3 DNA sequence: TGTGCCAGCAGTTATGGACAGCCCAATCAGCCCCAGCATTTT. Protein sequence: CASSYGQPNQPQHF.

This sequence joins TRBV27 and TRBJ1-2; TRBD1 agrees at 9 bases. CDR1 is MNHEY, CDR2 SMNVEV, per germline (reference sequence). The CDR3 extends over 14 amino acids. With V trimmed by 7 bases and J by 6 bases, 9 bases remained unmatched. This chain's CDR3 is CASKNWGQGDGYTF. CDR3 DNA sequence: TGTGCCAGCAAGAACTGGGGACAGGGTGATGGCTACACCTTC.

The rearrangement joins TRBV6-1 to TRBJ1-1, with 7 bases lining up with TRBD1. V dropped 0 bases and J dropped 5; count of bases not matched to a gene: 12. The CDR3 extends over 17 amino acids. From germline, CDR1 is MNHNS and CDR2 SASEGT. The CDR3: CASSEALYPGGKTEAFF. The CDR3 DNA reads TGTGCCAGCAGTGAAGCGCTTTATCCAGGGGGTAAAACTGAAGCTTTCTTT.

This chain connects TRBV9 to TRBJ2-1, with D possibly matching TRBD2 (6 bases). CDR1 SGDLS and CDR2 YYNGEE come from the germline V gene. CDR3 size: 15 residues. The V end lost 4 bases, the J end lost 6 bases, and 17 bases lay between the germline ends. CDR3 protein: CASSILAGLSNEQFF. CDR3 sequence (DNA): TGTGCCAGCAGCATACTAGCCGGCCTGAGCAATGAGCAGTTCTTC.

The genes are TRBV5-1 and TRBJ1-4; 8 positions agree with TRBD1. V lost 3 bases and J lost 4; bases outside the gene matches: 8. Looked up from germline, CDR1 is SGHRS and CDR2 is YFSETQ. The CDR3 length is 16 residues. DNA of the CDR3: TGCGCCAGCAGCTCGCAGGGGGCGGGAGATAATGAAAAACTGTTTTTT. Translation: CASSSQGAGDNEKLFF.

The chain links TRBV27 to TRBJ2-7, with D perhaps matching TRBD2 (6 bases). Trimming took 3 bases from V and 3 from J, leaving 12 bases between them. Germline V gene data show CDR1 as MNHEY and CDR2 as SMNVEV (reference sequence). The CDR3 spans 14 residues. In DNA, the CDR3 is TGTGCCAGCAGTTTCGGGGGAACTCGCTACGAGCAGTACTTC. It encodes CASSFGGTRYEQYF.

This chain connects TRBV7-2 to TRBJ1-1, with a weak D call TRBD1 (5 bases). CDR3 length: 14 amino acids. Trimming pared 3 bases from V and 6 bases from J, leaving 14 bases between. Germline V gene sequence: CDR1 SGHTA, CDR2 FQGNSA. The CDR3 loop reads CASSLGGTIAEAFF. CDR3 DNA: TGTGCCAGCAGCTTGGGGGGGACGATAGCTGAAGCTTTCTTT. The full variable domain, rest sourced from reference TRBV7-2 and TRBJ1-1, is GAGVSQSPSNKVTEKGKDVELRCDPISGHTALYWYRQSLGQGLEFLIYFQGNSAPDKSGLPSDRFSAERTGGSVSTLTIQRTQQEDSAVYLCASSLGGTIAEAFFGQGTRLTVV.

The V and J genes are TRBV2 and TRBJ1-1; TRBD1 matches at 7 bases. The V segment lost 8 bases and the J segment 4 bases; nucleotides outside the gene matches: 7. Germline assignment: CDR1 SNHLY and CDR2 FYNNEI. This CDR3 comprises 13 residues. CDR3 in DNA: TGTGCCAGCGACAGGGATCCAGGCACTGAAGCTTTCTTT. Translation: CASDRDPGTEAFF.